Shown below are 27 T cell receptor beta chains from a single sample sequenced in a study of blood T cell repertoires in COVID-19. The data were produced by immunoSEQ multiplex PCR, yet TCRdb's version contains in-frame clones alone and is incomplete. This sample yields 250,000 to 300,000 clones, of which roughly 87% are seen a single time; 2.2% belongs to the top ten. Sequencing was done on a sample of peripheral blood. Receptor source: a woman aged 50 to 65 who had recovered from COVID-19.

The V and J genes are TRBV5-4 and TRBJ2-7, with 10 bases fitting TRBD1. V was clipped by 8 bases and J by 7 bases; unmatched bases: 9. This CDR3 contains 13 residues. Per the germline V gene, CDR1 is SGHNT and CDR2 is YYREEE (reference sequence). This chain's CDR3 is CASRTGGGGEQYF. The CDR3 coding sequence is TGTGCCAGTCGGACAGGGGGAGGCGGTGAGCAGTACTTC.

The V gene is TRBV4-3, the J gene TRBJ1-1; TRBD1 is a possible D gene (6 bases). V lost 2 bases to trimming and J lost 5 bases, with 9 bases between them. The CDR3 totals 13 residues. In germline, CDR1 is LGHNA, CDR2 YSLEER. CDR3 amino acids: CASSQTGNTEAFF. CDR3 nucleotide sequence: TGCGCCAGCAGCCAAACAGGGAATACTGAAGCTTTCTTT.

Only a few counts were recorded for this clone. CDR3: CASSRTGGTRFHQDTQYF. DNA of the CDR3: TGTGCCAGCAGCCGAACAGGCGGGACTAGGTTTCATCAAGATACGCAGTATTTT. The rearrangement joins TRBV7-3 to TRBJ2-3, with 8 bases lining up with TRBD2. Per germline, CDR1 SGHTA and CDR2 FQGTGA. The CDR3 spans 18 residues. V was pared by 5 bases and J by 5 bases, with 18 bases of the junction left unmatched.

The rearrangement links TRBV7-6 to TRBJ1-3; D remains ambiguous. Trimming took off 3 bases at V and 0 bases at J, with 12 bases between the two ends. The CDR3 runs to 16 residues. Germline-derived CDR1 and CDR2 are SGHVS and FNYEAQ. The CDR3 loop is CASSFGLSSSGNTIYF. The CDR3 DNA reads as TGTGCCAGCAGCTTTGGACTTTCTAGCTCTGGAAACACCATATATTTT.

The chain links TRBV28 to TRBJ1-6; possibly TRBD1 for D (5 bases). V lost 2 bases, J lost 5 bases, and 7 bases lay in between. This CDR3 has 14 amino acids. Germline V gene lookup returns CDR1 MDHEN and CDR2 SYDVKM. The CDR3 nucleotides are TGTGCCAGCAGTTTACAGGGAAATAATTCACCCCTCCACTTT. It yields the protein CASSLQGNNSPLHF.

The rearrangement joins TRBV9 to TRBJ1-1, with a possible D match to TRBD1 (5 bases). V dropped 0 bases and J dropped 8 bases, with 14 bases sitting between them. The CDR3 has 14 amino acids. The germline V gene encodes CDR1 SGDLS and CDR2 YYNGEE. The DNA for the CDR3 is TGTGCCAGCAGCGTAGCCGGAGGGGACGGGGAAGCTTTCTTT. Encoded protein: CASSVAGGDGEAFF.

The genes are TRBV15 and TRBJ2-1; TRBD1 aligns across 10 bases. Germline V gene sequence: CDR1 LNHNV, CDR2 YYDKDF (reference sequence). This CDR3 is 16 amino acids long. Unmatched junction bases numbered 8, after V lost 1 base and J lost 8 bases. The CDR3 loop reads CATSRGDRGPADEQFF. In DNA, the CDR3 is TGTGCCACCAGCAGAGGCGACAGGGGGCCGGCCGATGAGCAGTTCTTC.

The chain employs TRBV19 and TRBJ1-1; D is perhaps TRBD1 (6 bases). This CDR3 contains 14 residues. V was shortened by 7 bases and J by 0 bases, with 12 bases between the two germline ends. Looked up from germline, CDR1 is LNHDA and CDR2 is SQIVND (reference sequence). The CDR3 is CASKADRMNTEAFF. DNA of the CDR3: TGTGCCAGTAAAGCCGACAGGATGAACACTGAAGCTTTCTTT.

The chain joins TRBV28 to TRBJ2-7; 16 nucleotides align to TRBD2. Germline CDR1 reads MDHEN; CDR2 reads SYDVKM. V trimming: 7 bases; J trimming: 5 bases; junction bases outside the gene matches: 8. The CDR3 sequence is 16 residues long. The CDR3 DNA reads as TGTGCCAGCACCGCCGGGACTAGCGGGAGGGTCCACGAGCAGTACTTC. It is translated as CASTAGTSGRVHEQYF.

There are a few counts of this clone. This chain connects TRBV19 to TRBJ1-1, with D uncertain. Germline V CDR1 and CDR2: LNHDA, SQIVND (reference sequence). This CDR3 region has 12 residues. Trimming took off 1 base at V and 6 bases at J, with 6 bases between the two ends. The CDR3 here is CASSIGGPEAFF. In nucleotides, the CDR3 is TGTGCCAGTAGTATAGGCGGCCCTGAAGCTTTCTTT.

This clone occurred a few times. The V call is TRBV28, the J call TRBJ2-3; 8 nucleotides match TRBD1. The CDR3 covers 19 residues. Germline V CDR1 and CDR2: MDHEN, SYDVKM. V was clipped by 1 base and J by 4 bases; unmatched bases: 16. CDR3 amino acids: CASSLYGTGGRAVPDTQYF. In nucleotides, the CDR3 is TGTGCCAGCAGTTTATATGGGACAGGTGGGCGAGCGGTGCCAGATACGCAGTATTTT.

This chain joins TRBV10-3 and TRBJ1-1; D remains ambiguous. Trimming shortened V by 5 bases and J by 1 base, and 5 bases separated the two germline ends. Germline lookup yields CDR1 ENHRY and CDR2 SYGVKD. This CDR3 spans 12 amino acids. This CDR3 reads CAISNKNTEAFF. CDR3 DNA: TGTGCCATCAGTAACAAGAACACTGAAGCTTTCTTT.

The chain has TRBV28 and TRBJ1-2; D gene uncertain. This CDR3 has 13 amino acids. The germline V gene encodes CDR1 MDHEN and CDR2 SYDVKM. The V end was cut by 5 bases, the J end by 2 bases, with 9 bases between. In DNA, the CDR3 is TGTGCCAGCAGTGGCAATTTCAACTATGGCTACACCTTC. Translated: CASSGNFNYGYTF.

The CDR3 reads CASSSWREGNTEAFF. CDR3 coding DNA: TGTGCCAGCAGCTCTTGGAGGGAAGGGAACACTGAAGCTTTCTTT. J is TRBJ1-1 and V is TRBV13; unclear D gene. CDR1 and CDR2 from the germline V gene are PRHDT and FYEKMQ (reference sequence). CDR3 length: 15 amino acids. Trimming cost V 4 bases and J 1 base, with 13 bases left between them.

This clone has just one count. This sequence joins TRBV7-2 and TRBJ2-1; 8 nucleotides line up with TRBD2. The junction had 5 bases not matched to a gene; V was cut back by 3 bases and J by 1 base. This CDR3 region has 16 residues. CDR1 and CDR2 (germline): SGHTA, FQGNSA. The CDR3 protein is CASSLGLGGSYNEQFF. CDR3 bases: TGTGCCAGCAGCTTGGGACTAGGCGGGTCCTACAATGAGCAGTTCTTC.

The chain couples TRBV28 to TRBJ1-4; weak D call: TRBD1 (6 bases). This CDR3 has 15 residues. The germline V gene has CDR1 MDHEN and CDR2 SYDVKM. Trimming stripped 2 bases from V and 7 bases from J, with 14 bases between. CDR3 nucleotides: TGTGCCAGCAGTTTAGTGGGGGCGATAGGTGAAAAACTGTTTTTT. Translated: CASSLVGAIGEKLFF.

The V and J genes are TRBV6-1 and TRBJ2-2; 8 nucleotides match TRBD2. Per germline, CDR1 MNHNS and CDR2 SASEGT. The length of the CDR3 is 17 residues. With 4 bases clipped from V and 1 base from J, the junction kept 8 bases outside the gene matches. This chain's CDR3 is CASSALAGSWNTGELFF. CDR3 coding DNA: TGTGCCAGCAGTGCCTTAGCGGGGTCTTGGAACACCGGGGAGCTGTTTTTT.

The chain combines TRBV2 with TRBJ1-2; 8 bases line up with TRBD1. With V trimmed by 6 bases and J by 8 bases, 11 bases remained unmatched. The CDR3 spans 14 residues. The germline CDR1 and CDR2 sequences are SNHLY and FYNNEI. CDR3 bases: TGTGCCAGCAGCGCGGACAGGGACAGGTACGGCTACACCTTC. Translation: CASSADRDRYGYTF.

The rearrangement links TRBV27 to TRBJ2-3; TRBD2 is a possible D gene (6 bases). Trimming left V 6 bases short and J 0 bases short, with 16 bases between. Germline-derived CDR1 and CDR2 are MNHEY and SMNVEV (reference sequence). The CDR3 is made up of 16 amino acids. The CDR3 nucleotides read TGTGCCAGCAGGATGGACGGGGGATATAGCACAGATACGCAGTATTTT. It is translated as CASRMDGGYSTDTQYF.

The rearrangement links TRBV6-5 to TRBJ2-5, with no clear D. In germline, CDR1 is MNHEY, CDR2 SVGAGI. This CDR3 has 14 residues. V gave up 4 bases and J gave up 2 bases, with 11 bases separating them. DNA of the CDR3: TGTGCCAGCAGTTCGTCAGTCGCTCAAGAGACCCAGTACTTC. Its translation: CASSSSVAQETQYF.

This clone appeared a few times. The chain combines TRBV5-1 with TRBJ1-2, with 10 bases matching TRBD1. CDR1 and CDR2 (germline): SGHRS, YFSETQ. The V gene end was trimmed by 6 bases and the J gene end by 8 bases; junction bases not matched to a gene: 25. There are 19 residues in the CDR3. In DNA form, the CDR3 reads TGCGCCAGCACTCTTTCTCGTAACTTTGACAGGGGGCGCCTCGAAGGCTACACCTTC. Its translation is CASTLSRNFDRGRLEGYTF.

V is TRBV6-5 and J is TRBJ2-5, with 11 nucleotides matching TRBD2. The CDR3 spans 15 residues. V shed 5 bases and J 2 bases; nucleotides not matched to a gene: 4. CDR1 and CDR2 (germline): MNHEY, SVGAGI. The CDR3 DNA is TGTGCCAGCAGTCGGTCTAGCGGGGGGCAAGAGACCCAGTACTTC. Translating gives CASSRSSGGQETQYF.

The J gene is TRBJ2-7, the V gene TRBV29-1, with D tentatively TRBD1 (5 bases). Germline V gene lookup returns CDR1 SQVTM and CDR2 ANQGSEA. V gave up 7 bases and J gave up 1 base, with 11 bases separating them. The CDR3 covers 12 residues. The CDR3 nucleotides read TGCAGCGCGGCAGGGTTTTCCTACGAGCAGTACTTC. Encoded protein: CSAAGFSYEQYF.

This clone turned up a few times. Different DNA sequences within this sample yield the same CDR3. The V and J genes are TRBV7-9 and TRBJ1-5; D unclear. The CDR3 loop spans 13 amino acids. Germline loops: CDR1 SEHNR, CDR2 FQNEAQ (reference sequence). V dropped 3 bases and J dropped 2 bases, with 5 bases sitting between them. The CDR3 nucleotides are TGTGCCAGCAGCTTGTCCGGCAATCAGCCCCAGCATTTT. Translation gives CASSLSGNQPQHF.

This chain links TRBV6-5 with TRBJ1-4, with 8 bases aligning to TRBD1. The ends lost 0 bases at V and 1 base at J; junction bases unmatched: 1. The CDR3 extends over 16 amino acids. In germline, CDR1 is MNHEY, CDR2 SVGAGI. Here the CDR3 reads CASSYSTGETNEKLFF. DNA of the CDR3: TGTGCCAGCAGTTACTCGACAGGGGAAACTAATGAAAAACTGTTTTTT.

Turning to this clone: One junction end disagrees with the germline gene, perhaps due to a read error. The gene calls are TRBV15 and TRBJ2-7; TRBD1 matches at 11 bases. This CDR3 region has 15 residues. Germline V CDR1 and CDR2: LNHNV, YYDKDF (reference sequence). Here the CDR3 reads CATSRDRGQGDRSHF. The CDR3 region has the DNA TGTGCCACCAGCAGAGATCGGGGACAGGGGGATCGGTCGCACTTC. The full variable domain, rest sourced from reference TRBV15 and TRBJ2-7, is DAMVIQNPRYQVTQFGKPVTLSCSQTLNHNVMYWYQQKSSQAPKLLFHYYDKDFNNEADTPDNFQSRRPNTSFCFLDIRSPGLGDTAMYLCATSRDRGQGDRSHFGPGTRLTVT.

The gene calls are TRBV7-2 and TRBJ2-5, with 8 bases aligning to TRBD1. J lost 4 bases, V lost 0 bases, and 10 bases had no gene match. Germline V gene data show CDR1 as SGHTA and CDR2 as FQGNSA. The CDR3 extends over 17 amino acids. CDR3 sequence: CASSLADRQGRGETQYF. CDR3 coding DNA: TGTGCCAGCAGCTTAGCCGACCGACAGGGGAGAGGAGAGACCCAGTACTTC.